These 32 T cell receptor beta chains originate from one sample sequenced in a study of blood T cell repertoires in COVID-19. Repertoires were generated with immunoSEQ multiplex PCR, while TCRdb's copy carries only in-frame clones and drops some. The sample contains 390,000 or so clones, 87% of which appear only once. Material for sequencing was peripheral blood. The source is a woman aged 30 to 39 with COVID-19, enrolled during active disease.

This sequence joins TRBV9 and TRBJ1-1; 8 bases align to TRBD1. CDR3 length: 14 residues. Per germline, CDR1 SGDLS and CDR2 YYNGEE. The V segment lost 3 bases and the J segment 4 bases; nucleotides outside the gene matches: 5. CDR3 DNA sequence: TGTGCCAGCAGCGCCTGGGACAGGCCCACTGAAGCTTTCTTT. This sequence encodes CASSAWDRPTEAFF.

This clone was seen only a few times. The chain is built from TRBV28 and TRBJ2-7, with 7 bases identical to TRBD1. The ends lost 6 bases at V and 6 bases at J; junction bases unmatched: 8. CDR1 and CDR2 (germline): MDHEN, SYDVKM. This CDR3 region has 13 residues. CDR3 protein: CASSDRAISEQYF. The CDR3 region has the DNA TGTGCCAGCAGCGACAGGGCAATCTCCGAGCAGTACTTC. The variable domain in full, with the rest retrieved from reference TRBV28 and TRBJ2-7, is DVKVTQSSRYLVKRTGEKVFLECVQDMDHENMFWYRQDPGLGLRLIYFSYDVKMKEKGDIPEGYSVSREKKERFSLILESASTNQTSMYLCASSDRAISEQYFGPGTRLTVT.

CDR3: CASSEGTGQAKRTKNIQYF. In DNA, the CDR3 is TGTGCCAGCAGTGAAGGAACTGGACAGGCGAAGCGAACCAAAAACATTCAGTACTTC. This rearrangement joins TRBV6-1 to TRBJ2-4; 7 bases map to TRBD1. V shed 1 base and J 2 bases; nucleotides not matched to a gene: 14. The CDR3 length is 19 residues. Germline values: CDR1 MNHNS, CDR2 SASEGT.

Only a few counts were recorded for this clone. The genes are TRBV28 and TRBJ2-7; 10 positions agree with TRBD2. This CDR3 region has 15 residues. The V and J ends lost 7 bases and 2 bases, in that order; junction bases with no gene match: 8. The germline V gene has CDR1 MDHEN and CDR2 SYDVKM. CDR3 loop: CASTTSGLAAYEQYF. The CDR3 DNA reads as TGTGCCAGCACCACTTCCGGACTAGCGGCCTACGAGCAGTACTTC. Looking up the rest from reference TRBV28 and TRBJ2-7 gives the full variable domain: DVKVTQSSRYLVKRTGEKVFLECVQDMDHENMFWYRQDPGLGLRLIYFSYDVKMKEKGDIPEGYSVSREKKERFSLILESASTNQTSMYLCASTTSGLAAYEQYFGPGTRLTVT.

This rearrangement joins TRBV4-1 to TRBJ2-1; 8 nucleotides agree with TRBD2. The CDR3 has 17 residues. V lost 4 bases and J lost 0; bases outside the gene matches: 8. The V gene's germline CDR1 is MGHRA and CDR2 YSYEKL. The CDR3: CASSPRTSRSSYNEQFF. The DNA for the CDR3 is TGCGCCAGCAGCCCCCGGACTAGCCGTAGCTCCTACAATGAGCAGTTCTTC.

The J gene is TRBJ2-2, the V gene TRBV11-1; TRBD2 matches at 8 bases. CDR3 size: 15 residues. From germline, CDR1 is SGHAT and CDR2 FQDESV (reference sequence). The junction had 3 bases not matched to a gene; V was cut back by 3 bases and J by 3 bases. CDR3: CASSFDGRDTGELFF. In DNA form, the CDR3 reads TGTGCCAGCAGCTTTGACGGGAGGGACACCGGGGAGCTGTTTTTT. Filled out from reference TRBV11-1 and TRBJ2-2, the complete variable domain reads EAEVAQSPRYKITEKSQAVAFWCDPISGHATLYWYRQILGQGPELLVQFQDESVVDDSQLPKDRFSAERLKGVDSTLKIQPAELGDSAMYLCASSFDGRDTGELFFGEGSRLTVL.

This clone showed up just a few times. The chain couples TRBV4-1 to TRBJ1-5; 10 bases map to TRBD1. The germline gives CDR1 MGHRA, CDR2 YSYEKL. Trimming at V came to 5 bases and at J to 5 bases, leaving 6 bases not matched to a gene. This CDR3 contains 15 residues. CDR3 sequence (DNA): TGCGCCAGCAGCTTGCGACAGGGGGCAGATCAGCCCCAGCATTTT. It specifies CASSLRQGADQPQHF.

V and J are TRBV5-4 and TRBJ2-1, with D possibly being TRBD2 (6 bases). CDR1 is SGHNT and CDR2 is YYREEE in the germline V gene (reference sequence). The CDR3 contains 13 residues. V lost 4 bases and J lost 3, with 8 bases in between. CDR3 DNA sequence: TGTGCCAGCAGCCCCGGGGGCTACAATGAGCAGTTCTTC. The encoded protein is CASSPGGYNEQFF.

The chain recombines TRBV4-1 with TRBJ2-7, with 9 bases fitting TRBD2. This CDR3 comprises 15 residues. The V gene end was trimmed by 4 bases and the J gene end by 6 bases; junction bases not matched to a gene: 10. Looked up from germline, CDR1 is MGHRA and CDR2 is YSYEKL. In DNA, the CDR3 is TGCGCCAGCAGCCCCCGGGGTAGCGGGGGACTCGAGCAGTACTTC. Translated: CASSPRGSGGLEQYF.

The rearrangement uses TRBV19 and TRBJ2-1, with TRBD1 matching 8 bases. The CDR3 length is 14 residues. The germline CDR1 and CDR2 sequences are LNHDA and SQIVND (reference sequence). Germline trimming cut 10 bases from V and 2 bases from J; bases unmatched to any gene: 7. The CDR3 region has the DNA TGTGCCACCCAGGACAGGGAAACCTACAATGAGCAGTTCTTC. Translating it yields CATQDRETYNEQFF.

In DNA form, the CDR3 reads TGTGCCAGCAGCTTAGGGCTAGTTGACGACAATGAGCAGTTCTTC. As protein: CASSLGLVDDNEQFF. The genes are TRBV7-9 and TRBJ2-1; no clear D gene. Germline CDR1 SEHNR, CDR2 FQNEAQ (reference sequence). V lost 1 base, J lost 5 bases, and 12 bases lay in between. The CDR3 runs to 15 residues.

The chain uses TRBV20-1 and TRBJ2-2, with TRBD2 matching over 14 bases. Germline V lookup: CDR1 DFQATT, CDR2 SNEGSKA (reference sequence). Losses at the gene ends were 3 bases for V and 4 bases for J; bases not matched to a gene: 10. The CDR3 contains 18 residues. The CDR3 nucleotides read TGCAGTGCTAGTTCGACTAGCGGGAGGGCCGGGGGCACCGGGGAGCTGTTTTTT. Protein product: CSASSTSGRAGGTGELFF.

This sequence joins TRBV7-9 and TRBJ2-4, with a possible D match to TRBD2 (6 bases). The CDR3 runs to 16 residues. Germline lookup yields CDR1 SEHNR and CDR2 FQNEAQ (reference sequence). Trimming removed 6 bases from V and 0 bases from J, with 15 bases in between. The CDR3, as DNA: TGTGCCAGCAGTCGGGTCGGGGGATTAGCCAAAAACATTCAGTACTTC. Residues: CASSRVGGLAKNIQYF.

The chain is built from TRBV20-1 and TRBJ1-1; TRBD1 might be the D (6 bases). Germline lookup yields CDR1 DFQATT and CDR2 SNEGSKA (reference sequence). The CDR3 is made up of 11 amino acids. V gave up 3 bases and J gave up 4 bases, with 6 bases separating them. CDR3 loop: CSARDSTEAFF. For the CDR3, the DNA is TGCAGTGCTAGGGACAGCACTGAAGCTTTCTTT.

The genes are TRBV7-9 and TRBJ1-5; a weak D match, TRBD1 (5 bases). Trimming stripped 8 bases from V and 2 bases from J, with 7 bases between. This CDR3 is 12 amino acids long. Germline-derived CDR1 and CDR2 are SEHNR and FQNEAQ (reference sequence). The DNA for the CDR3 is TGTGCCAGCGGGGCAGGCAATCAGCCCCAGCATTTT. This sequence encodes CASGAGNQPQHF.

About this clone itself: An end of the junction does not agree with germline; a read error may underlie this. V is TRBV6-5 and J is TRBJ1-2; 12 nucleotides line up with TRBD1. This CDR3 region has 13 residues. CDR1 MNHEY and CDR2 SVGAGI come from the germline V gene. The CDR3 nucleotides are TGTGCCAGCAGTTACCCGCGGGACAGGGGGCGCGTATTC. Amino acid sequence: CASSYPRDRGRVF.

This sequence joins TRBV10-1 and TRBJ2-3; D gene ambiguous. The CDR3 has 12 residues. CDR1 is WNHNN, CDR2 SYGVQD, per germline (reference sequence). V was shortened by 3 bases and J by 6 bases, with 7 bases between the two germline ends. The DNA of the CDR3 is TGCGCCAGCAGTGAAGAGATCGATACGCAGTATTTT. It yields the protein CASSEEIDTQYF.

The rearrangement joins TRBV4-1 to TRBJ1-4; D is undetermined. The V and J ends lost 5 bases and 0 bases respectively, with 7 bases between them. Germline CDR1 MGHRA, CDR2 YSYEKL. The length of the CDR3 is 14 residues. This CDR3 is CASSLAATNEKLFF. CDR3 nucleotide sequence: TGCGCCAGCAGCTTAGCAGCAACTAATGAAAAACTGTTTTTT.

The gene calls are TRBV20-1 and TRBJ2-1; 7 nucleotides align to TRBD2. J was trimmed by 5 bases and V by 3 bases; bases with no gene match: 13. Germline V gene data show CDR1 as DFQATT and CDR2 as SNEGSKA (reference sequence). CDR3 length equals 16 residues. The CDR3 bases are TGCAGTGCTAGTTCGGCTAGCGGCGCCCAAGACAATGAGCAGTTCTTC. Protein sequence: CSASSASGAQDNEQFF.

The J gene is TRBJ2-7, the V gene TRBV5-3; no definite D call. TRBV5-3 is known as an ORF, though its function is uncertain. This CDR3 contains 15 residues. With 1 base removed from V and 1 base from J, the gap between germline ends came to 12 bases. The CDR3 is CARSLPRVGSYEQYF. The CDR3 DNA is TGTGCCAGAAGCTTGCCCCGGGTCGGATCCTACGAGCAGTACTTC.

This clone appeared once. The chain carries TRBV6-6 and TRBJ2-1; D remains ambiguous. This CDR3 spans 13 amino acids. Germline assignment: CDR1 MNHNY and CDR2 SVGAGI (reference sequence). V lost 0 bases to trimming and J lost 5 bases, with 5 bases between them. DNA for the CDR3: TGTGCCAGCAGTTACTCCAGTAACAATGAGCAGTTCTTC. Protein sequence: CASSYSSNNEQFF.

V usage is TRBV5-1 and J usage is TRBJ2-3, with D hard to call. The CDR3 covers 11 residues. The germline CDR1 and CDR2 sequences are SGHRS and YFSETQ. V was trimmed by 6 bases and J by 4 bases, leaving 6 bases between them. CDR3 in amino acids: CASIIADTQYF. The CDR3 DNA is TGCGCCAGCATTATTGCAGATACGCAGTATTTT.

J is TRBJ2-7 and V is TRBV30; D may be TRBD1 (5 bases). V was pared by 4 bases and J by 3 bases, with 10 bases between. Germline CDR1 GTSNPN, CDR2 SVGIG (reference sequence). CDR3 length: 12 residues. Here the CDR3 reads CAWTDSFYEQYF. The CDR3 DNA reads TGTGCCTGGACCGACAGTTTCTACGAGCAGTACTTC.

The chain carries TRBV2 and TRBJ1-2, with D perhaps TRBD1 (6 bases). The CDR3 length is 16 residues. Germline CDR1 and CDR2: SNHLY and FYNNEI. V was trimmed by 0 bases and J by 2 bases, leaving 13 bases between them. The CDR3 DNA reads TGTGCCAGCAGTGAAGCGCTTCAGGGGCCGAACTATGGCTACACCTTC. As protein: CASSEALQGPNYGYTF.

The table lists this clone with a few counts. The genes are TRBV30 and TRBJ1-4; 11 bases align to TRBD1. This CDR3 contains 15 residues. CDR1 GTSNPN and CDR2 SVGIG come from the germline V gene (reference sequence). With V trimmed by 6 bases and J by 6 bases, 9 bases remained unmatched. CDR3 nucleotide sequence: TGTGCCTGCGACGGGACAGGGGGTCTGGATGAAAAACTGTTTTTT. Its translation is CACDGTGGLDEKLFF. Full variable domain (missing parts from reference TRBV30 and TRBJ1-4): SQTIHQWPATLVQPVGSPLSLECTVEGTSNPNLYWYRQAAGRGLQLLFYSVGIGQISSEVPQNLSASRPQDRQFILSSKKLLLSDSGFYLCACDGTGGLDEKLFFGSGTQLSVL.

The rearrangement links TRBV5-1 to TRBJ1-2; 8 nucleotides agree with TRBD1. V lost 4 bases, J lost 8 bases, and 10 bases stayed unmatched. CDR1 and CDR2 from the germline V gene are SGHRS and YFSETQ. This CDR3 comprises 14 residues. The CDR3 region is CASSDWTGQDGYTF. The CDR3 coding sequence is TGCGCCAGCAGCGATTGGACAGGGCAAGACGGCTACACCTTC.

This chain uses TRBV11-2 with TRBJ1-3, with D unclear. Trimming shortened V by 2 bases and J by 0 bases, and 8 bases separated the two germline ends. CDR3 size: 15 residues. From germline, CDR1 is SGHAT and CDR2 FQNNGV. The DNA for the CDR3 is TGTGCCAGCAGCTTATCTCCTACCTCTGGAAACACCATATATTTT. This translates into CASSLSPTSGNTIYF. Based on the CDR3 plus reference TRBV11-2 and TRBJ1-3, the full variable domain is EAGVAQSPRYKIIEKRQSVAFWCNPISGHATLYWYQQILGQGPKLLIQFQNNGVVDDSQLPKDRFSAERLKGVDSTLKIQPAKLEDSAVYLCASSLSPTSGNTIYFGEGSWLTVV.

Here the CDR3 reads CASSTGAGRVAEQYF. The CDR3 bases are TGTGCCAGCAGCACAGGCGCGGGGCGGGTGGCCGAGCAGTACTTC. The V call is TRBV11-1, the J call TRBJ2-7, with D possibly TRBD2 on 6 matching bases. The CDR3 has 15 amino acids. V gave up 5 bases and J gave up 6 bases, with 20 bases separating them. Germline loops: CDR1 SGHAT, CDR2 FQDESV (reference sequence).

The sample holds one count of this clone. The chain employs TRBV27 and TRBJ2-3; the match to TRBD2 covers 10 bases. V dropped 3 bases and J dropped 2; count of bases not matched to a gene: 8. The length of the CDR3 is 17 residues. CDR1 MNHEY and CDR2 SMNVEV come from the germline V gene (reference sequence). This chain's CDR3 is CASSFFGSGGVTDTQYF. The CDR3 nucleotides read TGTGCCAGCAGTTTCTTCGGCAGCGGGGGGGTCACAGATACGCAGTATTTT.

The rearrangement joins TRBV15 to TRBJ2-1; D might be TRBD2 (5 bases). The CDR3 covers 13 residues. Per the germline V gene, CDR1 is LNHNV and CDR2 is YYDKDF (reference sequence). V was pared by 1 base and J by 8 bases, with 9 bases between. The CDR3 sequence: CATSRAGNDEQFF. CDR3 bases: TGTGCCACCAGCAGAGCGGGGAACGATGAGCAGTTCTTC.

The chain combines TRBV25-1 with TRBJ2-1; D is possibly TRBD2 (6 bases). CDR1 is MGHDK, CDR2 SYGVNS, per germline. CDR3 length equals 16 residues. V was pared by 1 base and J by 8 bases, with 18 bases between. CDR3 DNA sequence: TGTGCCAGCAGTGAATTGGGACTTGCGAAAGGGTATGAGCAGTTCTTC. Amino acids: CASSELGLAKGYEQFF.

In DNA, the CDR3 is TGCGCCAGCAGCCAAGTGGCAGGGGGCTCTGGAAACACCATATATTTT. Its protein product is CASSQVAGGSGNTIYF. The chain couples TRBV4-1 to TRBJ1-3; 7 nucleotides agree with TRBD1. This CDR3 has 16 amino acids. CDR1 is MGHRA and CDR2 is YSYEKL in the germline V gene. V was pared by 1 base and J by 0 bases, with 3 bases of the junction left unmatched.